This T cell receptor (beta chain) originates from a study of cytomegalovirus exposure and HLA in healthy donors. The V gene's germline CDR1 is SGHRS and CDR2 YFSETQ. The CDR3 loop spans 12 amino acids. Primers for the PCR totalled 60 Vbeta and 13 Jbeta. Sequencing used immunoSEQ multiplex PCR; TCRdb keeps in-frame clones, though not all of them. The sample has 150,000 to 200,000 clones, 70% to 90% seen once. Remarks on this clone: One end of the junction is discordant with germline, which a read error may explain.

Sequenced sample: PBMCs. The rearrangement links TRBV5-1 to TRBJ2-1, with 7 bases matching TRBD2. The sequence came from a woman aged 18-29 years in good health and CMV-seropositive. The CDR3: CASGRGYNGQFF. The CDR3 DNA reads TGCGCCAGCGGGAGGGGCTACAATGGGCAGTTCTTC.